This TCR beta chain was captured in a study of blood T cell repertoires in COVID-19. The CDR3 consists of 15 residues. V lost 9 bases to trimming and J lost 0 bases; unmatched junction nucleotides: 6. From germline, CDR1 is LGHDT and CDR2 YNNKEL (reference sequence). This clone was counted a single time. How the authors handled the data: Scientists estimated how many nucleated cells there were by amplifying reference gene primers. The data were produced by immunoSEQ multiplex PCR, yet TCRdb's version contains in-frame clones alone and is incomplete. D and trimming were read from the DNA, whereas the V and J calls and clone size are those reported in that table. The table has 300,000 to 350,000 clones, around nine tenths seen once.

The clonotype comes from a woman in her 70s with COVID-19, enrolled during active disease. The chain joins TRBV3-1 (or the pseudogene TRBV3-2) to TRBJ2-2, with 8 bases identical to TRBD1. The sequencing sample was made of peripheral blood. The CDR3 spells CASSDRGPNTGELFF. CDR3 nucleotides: TGTGCCAGTAGTGACAGGGGCCCGAACACCGGGGAGCTGTTTTTT.